Given below is one T cell receptor (beta chain) in context. CDR3 length: 15 amino acids. Trimming pared 3 bases from V and 0 bases from J, leaving 8 bases between. Germline V CDR1 and CDR2: LGHNA, YNFKEQ. This sample is part of a study of T cell changes during pregnancy in multiple sclerosis. Clones were read by immunoSEQ multiplex PCR, and TCRdb kept only the in-frame ones, dropping some. The data hold some 81,000 clones, with 93% observed a single time. The source material was peripheral blood, sampled after pregnancy. The genes are TRBV4-2 and TRBJ2-2; D possibly corresponds to TRBD2 (5 bases). The sequence came from a female donor in good health, enrolled as a control in a pregnancy study. CDR3 bases: TGTGCCAGCAGCCAGGAGGAGGCGAACACCGGGGAGCTGTTTTTT. It yields the protein CASSQEEANTGELFF.